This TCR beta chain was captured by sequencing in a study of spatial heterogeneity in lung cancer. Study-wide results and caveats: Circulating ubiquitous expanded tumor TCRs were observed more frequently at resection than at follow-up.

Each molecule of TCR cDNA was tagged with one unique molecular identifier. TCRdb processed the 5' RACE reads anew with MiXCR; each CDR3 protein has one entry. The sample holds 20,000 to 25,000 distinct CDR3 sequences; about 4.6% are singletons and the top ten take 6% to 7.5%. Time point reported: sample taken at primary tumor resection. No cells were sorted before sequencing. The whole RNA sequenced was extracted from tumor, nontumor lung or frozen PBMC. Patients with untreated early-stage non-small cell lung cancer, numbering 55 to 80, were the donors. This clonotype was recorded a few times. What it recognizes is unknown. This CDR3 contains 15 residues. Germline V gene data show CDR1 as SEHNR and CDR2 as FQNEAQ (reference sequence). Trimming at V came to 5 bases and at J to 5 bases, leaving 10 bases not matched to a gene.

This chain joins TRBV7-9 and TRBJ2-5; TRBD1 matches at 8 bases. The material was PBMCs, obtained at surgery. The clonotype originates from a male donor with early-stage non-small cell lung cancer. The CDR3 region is CASSLRTGREETQYF. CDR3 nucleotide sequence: TGTGCCAGCAGCCTACGGACAGGGAGAGAGGAGACCCAGTACTTC. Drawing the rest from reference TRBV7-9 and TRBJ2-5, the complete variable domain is DTGVSQNPRHKITKRGQNVTFRCDPISEHNRLYWYRQTLGQGPEFLTYFQNEAQLEKSRLLSDRFSAERPKGSFSTLEIQRTEQGDSAMYLCASSLRTGREETQYFGPGTRLLVL.